This TCR beta chain was captured in a study of cytomegalovirus exposure and HLA in healthy donors. Study-wide points: As immune exposure information, only CMV serostatus was available. Donors belonging to an Asian-associated ancestry cluster reportedly showed fewer N-insertions in productive TCRs than the approximately 670-donor mean, according to what a later analysis found. Follow-up analysis later connected one missense variant in DCLRE1C with trimming of TCR beta V- and J-genes.

In its sample, this clone was seen a few times. Antigen specificity is unknown. The PCR was carried out with 60 Vbeta primers and 13 Jbeta primers. The protocol was immunoSEQ multiplex PCR, while the TCRdb copy is restricted to in-frame clones and leaves out a portion. The sample contains about 140,000 clones, about 10% of which appear only once. The donors, nominally healthy at sampling, likely had unrecorded immune exposures. V lost 6 bases and J lost 8, with 13 bases in between. The length of the CDR3 is 12 residues. Per the germline V gene, CDR1 is SNHLY and CDR2 is FYNNEI. Sequenced material: PBMCs. The clonotype was recovered from a woman in her 40s in good health and CMV-seropositive. The chain uses TRBV2 and TRBJ1-2; D gene unclear. The DNA for the CDR3 is TGTGCCAGCAGGGGCAGAATCGGAGGCTACACCTTC. Translated: CASRGRIGGYTF. The whole variable domain, filled in from reference TRBV2 and TRBJ1-2, reads EPEVTQTPSHQVTQMGQEVILRCVPISNHLYFYWYRQILGQKVEFLVSFYNNEISEKSEIFDDQFSVERPDGSNFTLKIRSTKLEDSAMYFCASRGRIGGYTFGSGTRLTVV.